This T cell receptor beta chain was recovered during a study of PD-1 blockade in classical Hodgkin lymphoma. This clone was recorded once. Every patient was affected by relapse after autologous stem cell transplantation, while exposure to brentuximab vedotin was not uniform. Repertoires were generated with immunoSEQ multiplex PCR, while TCRdb's copy carries only in-frame clones and drops some. This sample has 50,000 or so clones; around 90% occur once, and the top ten carry about 9.4%. The length of the CDR3 is 16 residues. The V gene's germline CDR1 is SGHKS and CDR2 YYEKEE (reference sequence). V dropped 4 bases and J dropped 3 bases, with 20 bases sitting between them.

The sample in question was peripheral blood mononuclear cells (PBMCs), obtained before the second cycle of nivolumab. V is TRBV5-5 and J is TRBJ2-7; D assignment may be TRBD1 or TRBD2 (6 bases each). The sequence was collected from a human donor with classical Hodgkin lymphoma. The CDR3 bases are TGTGCCAGCAGCACCGGAGGGTGGACAGTAGTCTACGAGCAGTACTTC. As protein: CASSTGGWTVVYEQYF.